The 14 T cell receptor beta chains in this list originate from one sample, sequenced in a study of blood T cell repertoires in COVID-19. Profiling relied on immunoSEQ multiplex PCR, and the TCRdb table lists in-frame clones only, not all of them. The profile shows tens of thousands of clones, less than 85% of them singletons. The sequenced sample was peripheral blood. Receptor source: a woman in her 70s with acute or convalescent COVID-19.

This sequence joins TRBV2 and TRBJ2-2; D uncertain. The germline CDR1 and CDR2 sequences are SNHLY and FYNNEI. The length of the CDR3 is 15 residues. V was pared by 5 bases and J by 0 bases, with 10 bases between. For the CDR3, the DNA is TGTGCCAGCAGTACAATCCGTACGAACACCGGGGAGCTGTTTTTT. The encoded protein is CASSTIRTNTGELFF.

The chain combines TRBV12-3 or TRBV12-4 with TRBJ1-2, with TRBD1 identical over 7 bases. The CDR3 extends over 13 amino acids. V lost 7 bases to trimming and J lost 1 base; unmatched junction nucleotides: 3. The CDR3 loop is CASKDRLNYGYTF. In DNA, the CDR3 is TGTGCCAGCAAGGACAGGCTTAACTATGGCTACACCTTC.

This chain joins TRBV7-9 and TRBJ1-4; D is unresolved. The CDR3 totals 13 residues. Germline CDR1 is SEHNR and CDR2 is FQNEAQ (reference sequence). Trimming took off 1 base at V and 7 bases at J, with 7 bases between the two ends. The CDR3 sequence: CASSLVGSEKLFF. The CDR3 region has the DNA TGTGCCAGCAGCTTAGTGGGGAGTGAAAAACTGTTTTTT.

The chain has TRBV5-4 and TRBJ2-5; a weak D match, TRBD1 (5 bases). The CDR3 sequence is 13 residues long. Looked up from germline, CDR1 is SGHNT and CDR2 is YYREEE (reference sequence). The V end lost 3 bases, the J end lost 4 bases, and 10 bases lay between the germline ends. DNA for the CDR3: TGTGCCAGCAGCTATCGTCAGGGAGAGACCCAGTACTTC. Its protein is CASSYRQGETQYF.

The chain links TRBV7-2 to TRBJ2-5, with D possibly TRBD1 on 5 matching bases. Germline V lookup: CDR1 SGHTA, CDR2 FQGNSA. V was pared by 5 bases and J by 3 bases, with 13 bases between. The length of the CDR3 is 14 residues. In DNA, the CDR3 is TGTGCCAGCAGCCCCTTTGGGGCCGAAGAGACCCAGTACTTC. Protein product: CASSPFGAEETQYF.

The chain links TRBV5-1 to TRBJ2-3, with TRBD2 matching over 9 bases. V dropped 0 bases and J dropped 1; count of bases not matched to a gene: 3. The CDR3 spans 16 residues. Germline V lookup: CDR1 SGHRS, CDR2 YFSETQ. CDR3 nucleotide sequence: TGCGCCAGCAGCTTGGATTTAGCGGGAGGCACAGATACGCAGTATTTT. It translates to CASSLDLAGGTDTQYF.

This clone was picked up a small number of times. The chain uses TRBV6-1 and TRBJ2-7, with D unclear. V lost 0 bases, J lost 10 bases, and 7 bases lay in between. This CDR3 spans 11 amino acids. Germline V gene lookup returns CDR1 MNHNS and CDR2 SASEGT. CDR3 protein: CASSEAYSQYF. The DNA for the CDR3 is TGTGCCAGCAGTGAAGCGTACTCCCAGTACTTC.

The V call is TRBV24-1, the J call TRBJ2-1, with 8 bases matching TRBD1. CDR1 and CDR2 (germline): KGHDR, SFDVKD. The CDR3 totals 13 residues. V dropped 11 bases and J dropped 4; count of bases not matched to a gene: 6. The CDR3 loop is CAIGTGVYNEQFF. The CDR3 bases are TGTGCCATCGGGACAGGAGTTTACAATGAGCAGTTCTTC.

This rearrangement joins TRBV14 to TRBJ1-3, with TRBD1 as a possible D gene (6 bases). Germline CDR1 is SGHDN and CDR2 is FVKESK. The V and J ends lost 4 bases and 0 bases respectively, with 10 bases between them. The CDR3 runs 15 residues. The CDR3 region has the DNA TGTGCCAGCAGCCTCGGACAGTTCTCTGGAAACACCATATATTTT. Protein: CASSLGQFSGNTIYF.

This chain joins TRBV6-5 and TRBJ2-3; TRBD2 matches 14 bases. V gave up 5 bases and J gave up 9 bases; unmatched junction bases: 4. The germline gives CDR1 MNHEY, CDR2 SVGAGI. The CDR3 runs to 14 residues. CDR3 DNA sequence: TGTGCCAGCAGTCGGACTAGCGGGAGGAGCACGCAGTATTTT. It encodes CASSRTSGRSTQYF.

CDR3 loop: CASSEALGGLDEQYF. The CDR3, as DNA: TGTGCCAGCAGTGAGGCCCTGGGGGGGCTCGACGAGCAGTACTTC. The rearrangement links TRBV6-1 to TRBJ2-7, with a tentative D call TRBD2 (7 bases). Trimming cost V 3 bases and J 5 bases, with 17 bases left between them. The CDR3 extends over 15 amino acids. Germline assignment: CDR1 MNHNS and CDR2 SASEGT.

This clone was observed a handful of times. The rearrangement uses TRBV5-6 and TRBJ1-1, with 8 bases aligning to TRBD1. The CDR3 contains 15 residues. CDR1 is SGHDT and CDR2 is YYEEEE in the germline V gene. V trimming: 1 base; J trimming: 1 base; junction bases outside the gene matches: 3. CDR3 loop: CASSLSDRANTEAFF. DNA for the CDR3: TGTGCCAGCAGCTTGTCGGACAGGGCGAACACTGAAGCTTTCTTT.

The chain uses TRBV5-4 and TRBJ2-7, with 7 bases that match TRBD1. The CDR3 extends over 15 amino acids. The ends lost 2 bases at V and 2 bases at J; junction bases unmatched: 7. Per the germline V gene, CDR1 is SGHNT and CDR2 is YYREEE (reference sequence). CDR3 sequence: CASSLDDRVPYEQYF. The CDR3 DNA is TGTGCCAGCAGCTTAGATGACAGGGTACCCTACGAGCAGTACTTC. Full variable domain (rest looked up from reference TRBV5-4 and TRBJ2-7): ETGVTQSPTHLIKTRGQQVTLRCSSQSGHNTVSWYQQALGQGPQFIFQYYREEENGRGNFPPRFSGLQFPNYSSELNVNALELDDSALYLCASSLDDRVPYEQYFGPGTRLTVT.

The chain links TRBV9 to TRBJ1-2; possibly TRBD1 for D (6 bases). Germline V gene data show CDR1 as SGDLS and CDR2 as YYNGEE. The CDR3 loop spans 11 amino acids. V shed 7 bases and J shed 13 bases, with 17 bases lying between them. This chain's CDR3 is CASGREGGITF. CDR3 nucleotides: TGTGCCAGCGGAAGGGAGGGGGGTATCACCTTC.